The next 5 T cell receptor beta chains were all read from a single sample in a study of CD8+ T cells in alopecia areata. Stated treatment: oral pan-JAK inhibitor, 5-10 mg twice daily. Isolated RNA was reverse transcribed into cDNA used as the sequencing template. Sequencing was performed with immunoSEQ multiplex PCR; in TCRdb, only in-frame clones are kept and a portion is missing. The sample records about 190,000 clones, around 50% being singletons. The input for sequencing was CD8+ T cells sorted from blood, taken at week 24, from a patient treated with tofacitinib. These TCRs come from a human donor with alopecia areata.

This clone was seen a handful of times. V is TRBV12-5 and J is TRBJ2-1, with D perhaps matching TRBD2 (6 bases). Germline V gene sequence: CDR1 LGHNT, CDR2 FRNRAP. Deletions cut 5 bases from V and 15 bases from J, with 11 bases between. The CDR3 has 10 amino acids. The DNA for the CDR3 is TGTGCTAGTGGTAGGACTACGCCGTTCTTC. Residues: CASGRTTPFF.

V usage is TRBV30 and J usage is TRBJ1-2; 7 bases are a match to TRBD1. V dropped 8 bases and J dropped 2; count of bases not matched to a gene: 8. From germline, CDR1 is GTSNPN and CDR2 SVGIG (reference sequence). The length of the CDR3 is 13 residues. CDR3 amino acids: CAGKTGLNYGYTF. The CDR3 DNA reads TGTGCCGGAAAGACAGGGCTCAACTATGGCTACACCTTC.

This chain uses TRBV6-5 with TRBJ2-7; no firm D call. The CDR3 has 11 amino acids. The germline V gene encodes CDR1 MNHEY and CDR2 SVGAGI. Between the trimmed V and J ends, which lost 8 bases and 4 bases, there was a span of 9 bases. CDR3 nucleotides: TGTGCCAGCCCCTATAATTACGAGCAGTACTTC. Translated: CASPYNYEQYF.

The CDR3 sequence: CASSRPSGGVETQYF. In DNA, the CDR3 is TGTGCCAGCAGCAGACCTAGCGGGGGGGTTGAGACCCAGTACTTC. The chain uses TRBV2 and TRBJ2-5; 12 bases fit TRBD2. V dropped 6 bases and J dropped 5; count of bases not matched to a gene: 7. The CDR3 consists of 15 residues. Germline values: CDR1 SNHLY, CDR2 FYNNEI.

This clone was seen just once. The chain couples TRBV5-1 to TRBJ2-1; 9 bases fit TRBD1. CDR1 and CDR2 (germline): SGHRS, YFSETQ. Trimming removed 4 bases from V and 5 bases from J; junction bases left unmatched: 10. The CDR3 is 16 residues long. The CDR3 sequence: CASSPDTGGADNEQFF. For the CDR3, the DNA is TGCGCCAGCAGCCCGGATACAGGGGGCGCCGACAATGAGCAGTTCTTC.